The 27 T cell receptor beta chains below were found in one sample sequenced in a study of T cell responses to AZD1222 COVID-19 vaccine. Profiled with immunoSEQ multiplex PCR; TCRdb holds only in-frame clones, not every one. The table records fewer than 120,000 clones, over 75% of them present only once. The sequences come from peripheral blood, collected on day 0 of AZD1222 vaccination. All receptors come from an adult in good health.

A few counts support this clone. The chain employs TRBV19 and TRBJ1-1; D might be TRBD1 (5 bases). The CDR3 has 14 amino acids. CDR1 is LNHDA, CDR2 SQIVND, per germline (reference sequence). V was pared by 4 bases and J by 0 bases, with 9 bases between. CDR3: CASSRGSLNTEAFF. DNA for the CDR3: TGTGCCAGTAGTAGGGGCAGTTTGAACACTGAAGCTTTCTTT.

The genes are TRBV5-6 and TRBJ1-6; TRBD1 matches at 10 bases. With 4 bases clipped from V and 5 bases from J, the junction kept 6 bases outside the gene matches. This CDR3 region has 16 residues. The germline V gene has CDR1 SGHDT and CDR2 YYEEEE. CDR3 sequence reads: CASSQTGGRDNSPLHF. CDR3 sequence (DNA): TGTGCCAGCAGCCAGACAGGGGGCCGTGATAATTCACCCCTCCACTTT. The full variable domain, in which reference TRBV5-6 and TRBJ1-6 provide the parts outside the CDR3, is DAGVTQSPTHLIKTRGQQVTLRCSPKSGHDTVSWYQQALGQGPQFIFQYYEEEERQRGNFPDRFSGHQFPNYSSELNVNALLLGDSALYLCASSQTGGRDNSPLHFGNGTRLTVT.

The gene calls are TRBV19 and TRBJ2-3; perhaps D is TRBD1 or TRBD2 (7 bases each). The length of the CDR3 is 15 residues. V dropped 1 base and J dropped 3 bases, with 11 bases sitting between them. CDR1 is LNHDA and CDR2 is SQIVND in the germline V gene (reference sequence). The DNA for the CDR3 is TGTGCCAGTAGTATAGGCAGGGGGGGAACAGATACGCAGTATTTT. It translates to CASSIGRGGTDTQYF. Full variable domain (missing parts from reference TRBV19 and TRBJ2-3): DGGITQSPKYLFRKEGQNVTLSCEQNLNHDAMYWYRQDPGQGLRLIYYSQIVNDFQKGDIAEGYSVSREKKESFPLTVTSAQKNPTAFYLCASSIGRGGTDTQYFGPGTRLTVL.

This chain connects TRBV7-6 to TRBJ2-7; 10 bases are shared with TRBD2. CDR3 length: 18 amino acids. Germline V gene lookup returns CDR1 SGHVS and CDR2 FNYEAQ. J lost 0 bases, V lost 0 bases, and 8 bases had no gene match. Here the CDR3 reads CASSLAGLAGVSSYEQYF. Written as DNA, the CDR3 is TGTGCCAGCAGCTTAGCAGGGCTAGCGGGGGTGAGCTCCTACGAGCAGTACTTC.

This chain joins TRBV29-1 and TRBJ2-7, with 15 bases identical to TRBD2. CDR3 size: 16 residues. The germline V gene has CDR1 SQVTM and CDR2 ANQGSEA. V dropped 6 bases and J dropped 4; count of bases not matched to a gene: 10. This chain's CDR3 is CSVEGLAGGPSYEQYF. CDR3 DNA: TGCAGCGTGGAGGGACTAGCGGGGGGTCCATCATACGAGCAGTACTTC.

J is TRBJ1-4 and V is TRBV28; D remains ambiguous. V was shortened by 7 bases and J by 8 bases, with 11 bases between the two germline ends. CDR3 length: 12 residues. From germline, CDR1 is MDHEN and CDR2 SYDVKM. In nucleotides, the CDR3 is TGTGCCAGCACCTCATCCTGGGAAAAACTGTTTTTT. Translated, it gives CASTSSWEKLFF. Variable domain in full (rest from reference TRBV28 and TRBJ1-4): DVKVTQSSRYLVKRTGEKVFLECVQDMDHENMFWYRQDPGLGLRLIYFSYDVKMKEKGDIPEGYSVSREKKERFSLILESASTNQTSMYLCASTSSWEKLFFGSGTQLSVL.

This chain links TRBV19 with TRBJ2-3, with D possibly being TRBD2 (6 bases). Trimming removed 3 bases from V and 4 bases from J, with 11 bases in between. The V gene's germline CDR1 is LNHDA and CDR2 SQIVND (reference sequence). This CDR3 region has 14 residues. DNA for the CDR3: TGTGCCAGTAGTATTTGGGGGGATTCAGATACGCAGTATTTT. This gives the protein CASSIWGDSDTQYF.

The CDR3 DNA reads as TGTGCCAGCTCACCACTAGGACAGGCTTATGGCTACACCTTC. This sequence encodes CASSPLGQAYGYTF. The rearrangement uses TRBV18 and TRBJ1-2, with 7 positions matching TRBD1. Germline V lookup: CDR1 KGHSH, CDR2 LQKENI. J was trimmed by 5 bases and V by 1 base; bases with no gene match: 4. The CDR3 extends over 14 amino acids.

The V call is TRBV7-2, the J call TRBJ2-1, with TRBD2 matching over 8 bases. Per the germline V gene, CDR1 is SGHTA and CDR2 is FQGNSA. V was pared by 1 base and J by 9 bases, with 11 bases of the junction left unmatched. This CDR3 contains 16 residues. The CDR3 nucleotides read TGTGCCAGCAGCTTAGGACGAGGACTAGCAATTGGTGAGCAGTTCTTC. It is translated as CASSLGRGLAIGEQFF. The complete variable domain, with remaining parts taken from reference TRBV7-2 and TRBJ2-1, reads GAGVSQSPSNKVTEKGKDVELRCDPISGHTALYWYRQSLGQGLEFLIYFQGNSAPDKSGLPSDRFSAERTGGSVSTLTIQRTQQEDSAVYLCASSLGRGLAIGEQFFGPGTRLTVL.

This clone was seen many times. The chain combines TRBV12-3 or TRBV12-4 with TRBJ1-2; 8 bases align to TRBD1. The CDR3 is 13 residues long. With 5 bases clipped from V and 3 bases from J, the junction kept 2 bases outside the gene matches. The CDR3 DNA is TGTGCCAGCAGTCCGACAGGGGACTATGGCTACACCTTC. Protein product: CASSPTGDYGYTF.

The rearrangement links TRBV5-4 to TRBJ2-6; TRBD1 aligns across 7 bases. The CDR3 is 15 amino acids. Trimming cost V 2 bases and J 2 bases; bases outside gene matches: 1. Germline CDR1 reads SGHNT; CDR2 reads YYREEE (reference sequence). The CDR3 DNA is TGTGCCAGCAGCTTAGGGGGCACTGGGGCCAACGTCCTGACTTTC. Its protein product is CASSLGGTGANVLTF. Full variable domain (remainder filled in from reference TRBV5-4 and TRBJ2-6): ETGVTQSPTHLIKTRGQQVTLRCSSQSGHNTVSWYQQALGQGPQFIFQYYREEENGRGNFPPRFSGLQFPNYSSELNVNALELDDSALYLCASSLGGTGANVLTFGAGSRLTVL.

The V call is TRBV15, the J call TRBJ2-7; no clear D. CDR1 and CDR2 (germline): LNHNV, YYDKDF (reference sequence). The CDR3 is made up of 15 amino acids. Trimming took 0 bases from V and 4 from J, leaving 13 bases between them. This CDR3 is CATSRDRNMQYEQYF. The CDR3 coding sequence is TGTGCCACCAGCAGAGATCGGAACATGCAGTACGAGCAGTACTTC. Complete variable domain (other parts from reference TRBV15 and TRBJ2-7): DAMVIQNPRYQVTQFGKPVTLSCSQTLNHNVMYWYQQKSSQAPKLLFHYYDKDFNNEADTPDNFQSRRPNTSFCFLDIRSPGLGDTAMYLCATSRDRNMQYEQYFGPGTRLTVT.

In its sample, this clone was seen once. The V and J genes are TRBV9 and TRBJ2-1, with 11 bases lining up with TRBD2. Germline CDR1 is SGDLS and CDR2 is YYNGEE. The CDR3 extends over 15 amino acids. Unmatched junction bases numbered 5, after V lost 4 bases and J lost 5 bases. The CDR3 nucleotides read TGTGCCAGCAGCCCTCGACTAGCGGGGAACAATGAGCAGTTCTTC. It is translated as CASSPRLAGNNEQFF.

The J gene is TRBJ1-2, the V gene TRBV30, with a tentative D call TRBD1 (6 bases). The CDR3 is 14 residues long. Trimming took off 5 bases at V and 6 bases at J, with 19 bases between the two ends. The V gene's germline CDR1 is GTSNPN and CDR2 SVGIG (reference sequence). CDR3 coding DNA: TGTGCCTGGGCGACCCAAACCGACAGGAATGGCTACACCTTC. Its translation: CAWATQTDRNGYTF.

This chain uses TRBV19 with TRBJ2-4; a possible D gene is TRBD2 (6 bases). Trimming shortened V by 5 bases and J by 8 bases, and 13 bases separated the two germline ends. The CDR3 is made up of 13 amino acids. Germline V gene data show CDR1 as LNHDA and CDR2 as SQIVND (reference sequence). The CDR3 reads CASSLGLADIQYF. CDR3 DNA sequence: TGTGCCAGTAGTTTGGGACTGGCCGACATTCAGTACTTC.

This clone was seen more than once but under ten times. The V call is TRBV27, the J call TRBJ1-1, with D unresolved. V was trimmed by 2 bases and J by 1 base, leaving 8 bases between them. The germline V gene has CDR1 MNHEY and CDR2 SMNVEV (reference sequence). CDR3 length: 14 residues. This CDR3 is CASSLRLGNTEAFF. CDR3 nucleotides: TGTGCCAGCAGTTTACGGCTAGGGAACACTGAAGCTTTCTTT.

V gene TRBV15 combines with J gene TRBJ2-7; D gene ambiguous. Germline CDR1 LNHNV, CDR2 YYDKDF (reference sequence). Trimming stripped 0 bases from V and 3 bases from J, with 12 bases between. CDR3 length equals 15 residues. The CDR3 region is CATSRDLESGYEQYF. In DNA form, the CDR3 reads TGTGCCACCAGCAGAGATCTAGAGTCTGGCTACGAGCAGTACTTC.

The genes are TRBV24-1 and TRBJ1-1; 8 nucleotides match TRBD1. The junction had 10 bases not matched to a gene; V was cut back by 10 bases and J by 1 base. Germline lookup yields CDR1 KGHDR and CDR2 SFDVKD. The CDR3 has 15 amino acids. CDR3 in amino acids: CATPTGQGPNTEAFF. The CDR3 bases are TGTGCCACGCCTACTGGACAGGGACCGAACACTGAAGCTTTCTTT.

The gene calls are TRBV20-1 and TRBJ2-7; no clear D. From germline, CDR1 is DFQATT and CDR2 SNEGSKA (reference sequence). Trimming took 5 bases from V and 4 from J, leaving 9 bases between them. This CDR3 has 11 residues. The CDR3 protein is CSASTRYEQYF. CDR3 nucleotide sequence: TGCAGTGCTTCTACACGATACGAGCAGTACTTC.

A single count supports this clone. This sequence joins TRBV7-9 and TRBJ1-5, with TRBD1 matching over 7 bases. Germline CDR1 is SEHNR and CDR2 is FQNEAQ (reference sequence). J lost 1 base, V lost 6 bases, and 6 bases had no gene match. CDR3 length equals 15 residues. CDR3 sequence reads: CASSESGQSNQPQHF. In DNA, the CDR3 is TGTGCCAGCAGTGAATCGGGACAGAGCAATCAGCCCCAGCATTTT.

The sample holds one count of this clone. The chain uses TRBV19 and TRBJ1-2; the D gene is possibly TRBD1 (6 bases). V gave up 3 bases and J gave up 2 bases, with 10 bases separating them. Germline lookup yields CDR1 LNHDA and CDR2 SQIVND (reference sequence). This CDR3 contains 14 residues. The CDR3 spells CASSIPGVNYGYTF. The CDR3 DNA reads TGTGCCAGTAGTATCCCAGGGGTAAACTATGGCTACACCTTC.

This clone was seen only a few times. This chain uses TRBV7-2 with TRBJ2-2; D is unresolved. Per germline, CDR1 SGHTA and CDR2 FQGNSA. Trimming shortened V by 5 bases and J by 1 base, and 11 bases separated the two germline ends. This CDR3 contains 15 residues. Here the CDR3 reads CASSVSLLNTGELFF. The CDR3, as DNA: TGTGCCAGCAGCGTCTCCCTATTGAACACCGGGGAGCTGTTTTTT.

V and J are TRBV19 and TRBJ1-1; TRBD1 is a possible D gene (5 bases). Germline-derived CDR1 and CDR2 are LNHDA and SQIVND (reference sequence). Trimming cost V 2 bases and J 3 bases, with 13 bases left between them. The CDR3 totals 15 residues. CDR3 protein: CASSIRLLGDTEAFF. CDR3 DNA sequence: TGTGCCAGTAGTATAAGGCTCCTGGGGGACACTGAAGCTTTCTTT. Full variable domain (outside the CDR3, taken from reference TRBV19 and TRBJ1-1): DGGITQSPKYLFRKEGQNVTLSCEQNLNHDAMYWYRQDPGQGLRLIYYSQIVNDFQKGDIAEGYSVSREKKESFPLTVTSAQKNPTAFYLCASSIRLLGDTEAFFGQGTRLTVV.

V and J are TRBV30 and TRBJ1-5; D possibly corresponds to TRBD1 (5 bases). The CDR3 contains 13 residues. Trimming left V 2 bases short and J 5 bases short, with 10 bases between. The germline gives CDR1 GTSNPN, CDR2 SVGIG (reference sequence). Here the CDR3 reads CAWSSGVHQPQHF. The CDR3 bases are TGTGCCTGGAGTTCGGGGGTTCATCAGCCCCAGCATTTT.

The chain carries TRBV27 and TRBJ2-7, with TRBD1 matching 8 bases. CDR3 length: 15 residues. The junction had 8 bases not matched to a gene; V was cut back by 5 bases and J by 2 bases. Germline V lookup: CDR1 MNHEY, CDR2 SMNVEV (reference sequence). The CDR3 loop is CASSPLGTGTYEQYF. The CDR3 coding sequence is TGTGCCAGCAGTCCCTTAGGGACAGGCACCTACGAGCAGTACTTC.

In this sample, this clone turned up many times. This sequence joins TRBV2 and TRBJ1-6, with 7 bases matching TRBD1. The junction had 9 bases not matched to a gene; V was cut back by 9 bases and J by 7 bases. Germline CDR1 reads SNHLY; CDR2 reads FYNNEI. The CDR3 extends over 14 amino acids. The CDR3 sequence is CASNGQARNSPLHF. The DNA of the CDR3 is TGTGCCAGTAACGGACAGGCTCGGAATTCACCCCTCCACTTT.

This chain joins TRBV28 and TRBJ2-7; no clear D gene. Germline CDR1 and CDR2: MDHEN and SYDVKM. This CDR3 comprises 10 residues. Trimming stripped 8 bases from V and 5 bases from J, with 7 bases between. The CDR3 nucleotides are TGTGCCAGCGCTACCCACGAGCAGTACTTC. Translation: CASATHEQYF.